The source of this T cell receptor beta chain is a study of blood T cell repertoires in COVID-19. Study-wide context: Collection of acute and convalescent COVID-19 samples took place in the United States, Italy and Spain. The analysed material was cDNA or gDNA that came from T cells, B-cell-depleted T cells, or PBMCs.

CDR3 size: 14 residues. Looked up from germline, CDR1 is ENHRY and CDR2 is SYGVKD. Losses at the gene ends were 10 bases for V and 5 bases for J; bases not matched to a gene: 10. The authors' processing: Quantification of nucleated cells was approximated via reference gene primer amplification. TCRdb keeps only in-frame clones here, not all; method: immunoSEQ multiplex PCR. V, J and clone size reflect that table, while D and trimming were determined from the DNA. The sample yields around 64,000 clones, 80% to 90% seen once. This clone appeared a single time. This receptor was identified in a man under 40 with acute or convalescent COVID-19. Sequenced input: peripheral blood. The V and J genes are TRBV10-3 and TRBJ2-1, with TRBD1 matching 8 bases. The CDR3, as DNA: TGTGCCAGTAAAGCGGACAGGGCAAACAATGAGCAGTTCTTC. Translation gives CASKADRANNEQFF.